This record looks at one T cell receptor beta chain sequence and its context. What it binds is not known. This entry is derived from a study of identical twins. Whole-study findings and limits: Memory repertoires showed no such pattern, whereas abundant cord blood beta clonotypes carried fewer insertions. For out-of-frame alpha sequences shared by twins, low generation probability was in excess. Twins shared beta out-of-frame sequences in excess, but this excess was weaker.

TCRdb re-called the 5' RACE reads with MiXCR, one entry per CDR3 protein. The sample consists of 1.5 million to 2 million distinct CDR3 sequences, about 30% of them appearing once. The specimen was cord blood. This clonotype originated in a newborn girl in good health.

The chain's CDR3 is CASRPGQFSTDTQYF. CDR3 DNA sequence: TGTGCCAGCAGGCCGGGACAGTTTAGCACAGATACGCAGTATTTT. This chain links TRBV12-3 or TRBV12-4 with TRBJ2-3; the match to TRBD1 covers 7 bases. V was clipped by 6 bases and J by 0 bases; unmatched bases: 6. CDR3 length: 15 amino acids.